These 32 T cell receptor beta chains came from one sample sequenced in a study of shared clonotypes between healthy human individuals. Libraries were prepared by immunoSEQ multiplex PCR; TCRdb keeps only in-frame clonotypes and omits some of them. This table holds some 1.5 million clones, roughly 98% found once. The sequenced material came from naive CD4+ T cells sorted from blood. Noted subset: CD45RA+ positively selected. Every receptor here comes from a young man in good health.

This clone was seen a single time. The J gene is TRBJ2-2, the V gene TRBV5-1; D is perhaps TRBD2 (5 bases). Trimming cost V 4 bases and J 6 bases, with 10 bases left between them. The CDR3 runs to 13 residues. Germline values: CDR1 SGHRS, CDR2 YFSETQ. The CDR3 spells CASSQDFAGELFF. The CDR3 nucleotides are TGCGCCAGCAGCCAGGACTTTGCCGGGGAGCTGTTTTTT.

J is TRBJ2-7 and V is TRBV5-5; 13 nucleotides match TRBD2. CDR1 and CDR2 from the germline V gene are SGHKS and YYEKEE (reference sequence). The CDR3 has 16 amino acids. V was clipped by 0 bases and J by 3 bases; unmatched bases: 3. CDR3 in DNA: TGTGCCAGCAGCTTGGTGGGGACTAGCGGGAACTACGAGCAGTACTTC. It encodes CASSLVGTSGNYEQYF.

This clone was counted once. The chain combines TRBV7-6 with TRBJ2-7; 8 bases align to TRBD1. J lost 4 bases, V lost 0 bases, and 2 bases had no gene match. The germline V gene encodes CDR1 SGHVS and CDR2 FNYEAQ. The CDR3 contains 14 residues. CDR3 coding DNA: TGTGCCAGCAGCTTAGCCAACAGGGGGTACGAGCAGTACTTC. Protein product: CASSLANRGYEQYF.

This clone appeared a single time. The CDR3 sequence is CASSHPLQREGQNEQFF. The CDR3 DNA follows: TGTGCCAGCAGCCACCCCCTCCAGCGGGAGGGCCAAAATGAGCAGTTCTTC. The rearrangement uses TRBV14 and TRBJ2-1; TRBD2 matches 10 bases. This CDR3 is 17 amino acids long. The trim removed 3 bases at V and 7 bases at J, leaving 12 bases unmatched. Germline CDR1 reads SGHDN; CDR2 reads FVKESK.

This chain uses TRBV30 with TRBJ1-4, with a tentative D call TRBD1 (6 bases). CDR1 is GTSNPN and CDR2 is SVGIG in the germline V gene (reference sequence). The CDR3 totals 11 residues. Trimming left V 8 bases short and J 4 bases short, with 8 bases between. Written as DNA, the CDR3 is TGTGCCGGACAGCTTAATGAAAAACTGTTTTTT. Translated: CAGQLNEKLFF. The whole variable domain, filled in from reference TRBV30 and TRBJ1-4, reads SQTIHQWPATLVQPVGSPLSLECTVEGTSNPNLYWYRQAAGRGLQLLFYSVGIGQISSEVPQNLSASRPQDRQFILSSKKLLLSDSGFYLCAGQLNEKLFFGSGTQLSVL.

CDR3 sequence (DNA): TGCGCCACCCTAATGGGGGGCGACTCTGGGGCCAACGTCCTGACTTTC. This gives the protein CATLMGGDSGANVLTF. The V call is TRBV10-2, the J call TRBJ2-6; either TRBD1 or TRBD2 may fit D (6 bases each). The ends were cut back, 10 bases at V and 0 bases at J, with 16 bases in the middle. Germline V CDR1 and CDR2: WSHSY, SAAADI. The length of the CDR3 is 16 residues.

The V gene is TRBV28, the J gene TRBJ2-7, with D tentatively TRBD1 (6 bases). Germline V gene data show CDR1 as MDHEN and CDR2 as SYDVKM. The CDR3 spans 15 residues. The ends were cut back, 6 bases at V and 4 bases at J, with 19 bases in the middle. The CDR3 sequence is CASSSGTREFYEQYF. The DNA of the CDR3 is TGTGCCAGCAGCTCCGGGACACGGGAATTTTACGAGCAGTACTTC.

J is TRBJ2-4 and V is TRBV27; TRBD1 matches at 11 bases. Germline CDR1 MNHEY, CDR2 SMNVEV (reference sequence). The CDR3 has 19 residues. Losses at the gene ends were 5 bases for V and 0 bases for J; bases not matched to a gene: 12. CDR3 DNA: TGTGCCAGCAGTCACCGGGACAGGGGGGTTGGGGTAGCCAAAAACATTCAGTACTTC. This codes for CASSHRDRGVGVAKNIQYF.

The rearrangement links TRBV5-1 to TRBJ2-1; TRBD2 agrees at 11 bases. This CDR3 region has 17 residues. J was trimmed by 6 bases and V by 1 base; bases with no gene match: 9. The germline gives CDR1 SGHRS, CDR2 YFSETQ. CDR3 sequence: CASSLKARLAGFNEQFF. In DNA, the CDR3 is TGCGCCAGCAGCTTGAAAGCCCGACTAGCGGGATTCAATGAGCAGTTCTTC.

The gene calls are TRBV5-1 and TRBJ2-1, with TRBD2 as a possible D gene (5 bases). Trimming pared 4 bases from V and 13 bases from J, leaving 24 bases between. Germline loops: CDR1 SGHRS, CDR2 YFSETQ. The CDR3 contains 15 residues. CDR3 sequence: CASSPGSGLAFEQFF. CDR3 DNA sequence: TGCGCCAGCAGCCCAGGCTCCGGGCTAGCCTTTGAACAGTTCTTC.

The gene calls are TRBV18 and TRBJ1-5; D is undetermined. Trimming shortened V by 3 bases and J by 0 bases, and 6 bases separated the two germline ends. CDR1 is KGHSH, CDR2 LQKENI, per germline. The CDR3 extends over 14 amino acids. The CDR3 nucleotides are TGTGCCAGCTCACCGGACTATAGCAATCAGCCCCAGCATTTT. This sequence encodes CASSPDYSNQPQHF.

V is TRBV7-2 and J is TRBJ2-7; 9 bases match TRBD2. With 3 bases clipped from V and 2 bases from J, the junction kept 2 bases outside the gene matches. This CDR3 comprises 14 residues. Germline V CDR1 and CDR2: SGHTA, FQGNSA. CDR3 protein: CASSFSGSTYEQYF. The CDR3 DNA is TGTGCCAGCAGCTTTAGCGGGAGTACCTACGAGCAGTACTTC.

The chain joins TRBV14 to TRBJ2-7; 10 bases agree with TRBD1. Germline assignment: CDR1 SGHDN and CDR2 FVKESK. The CDR3 is made up of 15 amino acids. The junction had 6 bases not matched to a gene; V was cut back by 4 bases and J by 3 bases. The CDR3 DNA sequence: TGTGCCAGCAGCCTCCTGGACAGGGGGGTCTACGAGCAGTACTTC. Protein: CASSLLDRGVYEQYF.

This chain connects TRBV18 to TRBJ2-2, with 9 bases fitting TRBD1. Germline V CDR1 and CDR2: KGHSH, LQKENI. Unmatched junction bases numbered 11, after V lost 10 bases and J lost 5 bases. This CDR3 has 15 amino acids. The CDR3 nucleotides are TGTGCCACCCAACCCGGGACAGGGTGGACCGGGGAGCTGTTTTTT. Translated, it gives CATQPGTGWTGELFF.

The V call is TRBV2, the J call TRBJ2-1; 10 nucleotides agree with TRBD1. This CDR3 has 15 amino acids. Unmatched junction bases numbered 8, after V lost 6 bases and J lost 6 bases. Germline loops: CDR1 SNHLY, CDR2 FYNNEI. The CDR3 spells CASRPRQGAGNEQFF. The DNA of the CDR3 is TGTGCCAGCAGACCCCGACAGGGGGCCGGCAATGAGCAGTTCTTC.

The chain uses TRBV5-1 and TRBJ1-1; D remains ambiguous. V was pared by 1 base and J by 1 base, with 5 bases between. This CDR3 spans 13 amino acids. Germline V gene sequence: CDR1 SGHRS, CDR2 YFSETQ. The CDR3 protein is CASSLSPNTEAFF. Written as DNA, the CDR3 is TGCGCCAGCAGCTTGTCCCCGAACACTGAAGCTTTCTTT.

The chain carries TRBV28 and TRBJ1-4; unclear D gene. Germline V lookup: CDR1 MDHEN, CDR2 SYDVKM. The CDR3 has 12 amino acids. The V and J ends lost 5 bases and 10 bases respectively, with 11 bases between them. The CDR3 here is CASSPVTRKLFF. CDR3 DNA: TGTGCCAGCAGTCCAGTGACACGAAAACTGTTTTTT.

The J gene is TRBJ2-3, the V gene TRBV25-1, with 7 bases that match TRBD1. Unmatched junction bases numbered 16, after V lost 6 bases and J lost 4 bases. Germline-derived CDR1 and CDR2 are MGHDK and SYGVNS. The CDR3 extends over 17 amino acids. CDR3: CASSQPPTGLLADTQYF. CDR3 nucleotides: TGTGCCAGCAGCCAACCACCGACAGGGTTGTTGGCAGATACGCAGTATTTT.

The chain has TRBV14 and TRBJ2-3; a possible D gene is TRBD1 (5 bases). V dropped 1 base and J dropped 2 bases, with 10 bases sitting between them. CDR1 and CDR2 (germline): SGHDN, FVKESK. CDR3 length: 15 amino acids. Here the CDR3 reads CASSQGRQYTDTQYF. DNA for the CDR3: TGTGCCAGCAGCCAAGGGCGACAGTACACAGATACGCAGTATTTT.

The chain combines TRBV7-9 with TRBJ2-7; 7 nucleotides match TRBD2. The CDR3 runs to 14 residues. V lost 10 bases, J lost 3 bases, and 12 bases stayed unmatched. The germline V gene encodes CDR1 SEHNR and CDR2 FQNEAQ (reference sequence). CDR3 residues: CAITRGEVVYEQYF. The DNA for the CDR3 is TGTGCCATCACCCGGGGGGAGGTAGTCTACGAGCAGTACTTC.

V usage is TRBV6-5 and J usage is TRBJ2-7; D call uncertain. V was pared by 6 bases and J by 3 bases, with 12 bases between. The CDR3 contains 13 residues. Germline CDR1 and CDR2: MNHEY and SVGAGI. CDR3 in amino acids: CASRMGLLYEQYF. The CDR3 DNA is TGTGCCAGCAGAATGGGCCTACTCTACGAGCAGTACTTC.

The chain employs TRBV15 and TRBJ2-2; the D is unclear. The CDR3 is made up of 14 amino acids. Between the trimmed V and J ends, which lost 0 bases and 6 bases, there was a span of 8 bases. Germline V lookup: CDR1 LNHNV, CDR2 YYDKDF (reference sequence). CDR3 nucleotides: TGTGCCACCAGCAGAGATTTTGGTCCCGGGGAGCTGTTTTTT. Amino acid sequence: CATSRDFGPGELFF.

The chain employs TRBV4-1 and TRBJ1-4; no clear D gene. The germline V gene encodes CDR1 MGHRA and CDR2 YSYEKL. This CDR3 has 14 residues. The ends were cut back, 4 bases at V and 5 bases at J, with 11 bases in the middle. CDR3 sequence reads: CASSLDSGNEKLFF. CDR3 DNA: TGCGCCAGCAGCCTAGACTCAGGAAATGAAAAACTGTTTTTT.

The chain couples TRBV7-9 to TRBJ2-7; TRBD1 matches 8 bases. The CDR3 contains 15 residues. V trimming: 1 base; J trimming: 7 bases; junction bases outside the gene matches: 9. Germline loops: CDR1 SEHNR, CDR2 FQNEAQ (reference sequence). CDR3 in DNA: TGTGCCAGCAGCTTAGAAGACAGGGGTTTTTTAGAGCAGTACTTC. This gives the protein CASSLEDRGFLEQYF.

This clone was detected once. V usage is TRBV6-1 and J usage is TRBJ1-5, with 7 positions matching TRBD1. The length of the CDR3 is 15 residues. Per the germline V gene, CDR1 is MNHNS and CDR2 is SASEGT. V was pared by 5 bases and J by 6 bases, with 10 bases of the junction left unmatched. CDR3: CASSSDRVVGQPQHF. CDR3 DNA: TGTGCCAGCAGTTCAGACAGGGTGGTGGGTCAGCCCCAGCATTTT.

The J gene is TRBJ2-1, the V gene TRBV4-3; TRBD1 might be the D (5 bases). Deletions cut 0 bases from V and 5 bases from J, with 11 bases between. CDR1 and CDR2 from the germline V gene are LGHNA and YSLEER. This CDR3 comprises 15 residues. DNA of the CDR3: TGCGCCAGCAGCCAAGATTGGGGCAGAAACAATGAGCAGTTCTTC. This encodes CASSQDWGRNNEQFF.

The chain uses TRBV7-2 and TRBJ1-1; D remains ambiguous. Trimming removed 3 bases from V and 7 bases from J, with 6 bases in between. Per the germline V gene, CDR1 is SGHTA and CDR2 is FQGNSA. The CDR3 length is 11 residues. The CDR3 loop is CASSFRFEAFF. The CDR3 DNA is TGTGCCAGCAGCTTTCGATTTGAAGCTTTCTTT.

The chain recombines TRBV18 with TRBJ2-5; D gene unclear. V dropped 4 bases and J dropped 2 bases, with 11 bases sitting between them. This CDR3 is built from 14 residues. Germline V gene data show CDR1 as KGHSH and CDR2 as LQKENI. The CDR3 nucleotides are TGTGCCAGCTCACGAGACGTGGCTCAAGAGACCCAGTACTTC. This codes for CASSRDVAQETQYF.

The chain links TRBV7-2 to TRBJ2-5; TRBD2 is a possible D gene (5 bases). This CDR3 comprises 13 residues. V lost 2 bases to trimming and J lost 5 bases, with 9 bases between them. From germline, CDR1 is SGHTA and CDR2 FQGNSA. The CDR3 nucleotides are TGTGCCAGCAGCTTACTGTCGGGGGAGACCCAGTACTTC. Residues: CASSLLSGETQYF.

The chain employs TRBV7-9 and TRBJ1-4, with D possibly matching TRBD1 (5 bases). V lost 5 bases and J lost 4, with 11 bases in between. This CDR3 spans 14 amino acids. The germline gives CDR1 SEHNR, CDR2 FQNEAQ (reference sequence). The chain's CDR3 is CASSPGTGNEKLFF. CDR3 nucleotide sequence: TGTGCCAGCAGCCCCGGGACGGGTAATGAAAAACTGTTTTTT.

This chain links TRBV6-1 with TRBJ1-1; D is possibly TRBD1 (5 bases). From germline, CDR1 is MNHNS and CDR2 SASEGT. The CDR3 contains 13 residues. The germline V and J ends were trimmed by 5 bases and 5 bases, with 12 bases remaining between them. Written as DNA, the CDR3 is TGTGCCAGCAGTCCGGCAGGGTGGACTGAAGCTTTCTTT. This encodes CASSPAGWTEAFF.

The rearrangement joins TRBV5-1 to TRBJ2-7; 14 bases map to TRBD2. The V and J ends lost 4 bases and 4 bases, in that order; junction bases with no gene match: 4. The CDR3 covers 15 residues. Germline assignment: CDR1 SGHRS and CDR2 YFSETQ. CDR3: CASSRGTSGRYEQYF. The CDR3 region has the DNA TGCGCCAGCAGCCGTGGGACTAGCGGGAGATACGAGCAGTACTTC.